The following is a T cell receptor (beta chain) sequence with its context. The data were taken from a study of blood T cell repertoires in COVID-19. Only in-frame clones appear in the TCRdb table, and some are missing; sequencing was by immunoSEQ multiplex PCR. Here the sample spans around 120,000 clones, 80% to 90% being singletons. V dropped 3 bases and J dropped 7; count of bases not matched to a gene: 5. In germline, CDR1 is LNHDA, CDR2 SQIVND (reference sequence). The CDR3 sequence is 15 residues long. The chain has TRBV19 and TRBJ2-2, with 10 bases that match TRBD2. The specimen sequenced was peripheral blood. The origin of this receptor is a woman aged 80 or over with acute or convalescent COVID-19. The chain's CDR3 is CASSIIAGGYGELFF. CDR3 nucleotide sequence: TGTGCCAGTAGTATCATAGCGGGGGGCTACGGGGAGCTGTTTTTT.